This T cell receptor beta chain is from a study of identical twins. Ten or more counts support this clonotype. As yet, its antigen is unknown. One entry per CDR3 protein results from TCRdb running MiXCR on the 5' RACE reads. The table lists 260,000 or so distinct CDR3 sequences, about 7.5% of them singletons. Overall study results and limits: Its conclusions, products of cross-sectional statistical analysis, did not come from following the same donors. The authors noted that invariant MAIT and iNKT cells could partly confound zero-insertion analyses.

Germline loops: CDR1 DFQATT, CDR2 SNEGSKA (reference sequence). The CDR3 has 12 residues. There were only healthy Caucasians among the donors. These data are also associated with another study on yellow fever vaccine responses in identical twins. That study reports: Reportedly, twins showed a vaccine T cell response that looked partly convergent and partly personalized.

The material sequenced was CD8+ T cells sorted from blood. This sequence was found in a woman aged 18-29 years in good health. This chain connects TRBV20-1 to TRBJ2-2; no clear D gene. The DNA of the CDR3 is TGCAGCGCCCCCCTAGTCACCGGGGAGCTGTTTTTT. It translates to CSAPLVTGELFF.